The 11 T cell receptor beta chains below all came from one sample that was sequenced in a study of cytomegalovirus exposure and HLA in healthy donors. Vbeta (60) and Jbeta (13) primers were used in the PCR. TCRdb's table, derived via immunoSEQ multiplex PCR, lists solely in-frame clones and lacks some. The sample has approximately 150,000 clones, 82% seen once. Sample: PBMCs. All receptors come from a woman between 40 and 50 years old in good health and CMV-seronegative.

The CDR3 region has the DNA TGTGCCAGCAGCCACAGTAGCGGGAGAGGGACAGATACGCAGTATTTT. It is translated as CASSHSSGRGTDTQYF. The V gene is TRBV7-8, the J gene TRBJ2-3, with 9 positions matching TRBD2. CDR3 length: 16 residues. The trim removed 5 bases at V and 3 bases at J, leaving 9 bases unmatched. Per the germline V gene, CDR1 is SGHVS and CDR2 is FQNEAQ.

The chain joins TRBV28 to TRBJ2-7; TRBD2 matches at 10 bases. The CDR3 is made up of 14 amino acids. Germline CDR1 reads MDHEN; CDR2 reads SYDVKM. V shed 5 bases and J 4 bases; nucleotides not matched to a gene: 5. CDR3 residues: CASSVGLADYEQYF. In DNA form, the CDR3 reads TGTGCCAGCAGTGTCGGACTAGCGGATTACGAGCAGTACTTC.

This clone occurred a few times. The chain links TRBV5-1 to TRBJ1-1, with 8 bases lining up with TRBD1. The CDR3 covers 14 residues. The V gene's germline CDR1 is SGHRS and CDR2 YFSETQ. V lost 2 bases, J lost 1 base, and 1 base stayed unmatched. CDR3 sequence reads: CASSFGTGNTEAFF. The CDR3 nucleotides are TGCGCCAGCAGCTTCGGGACAGGGAACACTGAAGCTTTCTTT.

This sequence joins TRBV11-3 and TRBJ2-1; TRBD2 is a possible D gene (5 bases). CDR1 SGHNT and CDR2 YENEEA come from the germline V gene. V gave up 5 bases and J gave up 4 bases, with 12 bases separating them. The CDR3 is 14 amino acids. CDR3 bases: TGTGCCAGCAGCCCAACGTCGGGGTACAATGAGCAGTTCTTC. It translates to CASSPTSGYNEQFF.

Concerning this clone: At one boundary the junction diverges from the germline segment, which might be a read error. The chain links TRBV7-7 to TRBJ1-2; possible D gene TRBD1, 6 bases. The CDR3 spans 15 residues. CDR1 is SSHAT, CDR2 FNYEAQ, per germline (reference sequence). The CDR3 DNA reads TGTGCTAGCAGCCGGAACAGGGTTGAGGGGCATGGCTACACCTTC. It codes for CASSRNRVEGHGYTF.

The rearrangement joins TRBV7-2 to TRBJ1-1; 7 nucleotides align to TRBD1. Trimming at V came to 5 bases and at J to 10 bases, leaving 7 bases not matched to a gene. The CDR3 is 12 amino acids. The germline V gene encodes CDR1 SGHTA and CDR2 FQGNSA. CDR3 protein: CASSPIDRVAFF. The CDR3 coding sequence is TGTGCCAGCAGCCCGATAGACAGGGTAGCTTTCTTT. The entire variable domain, with the rest obtained from reference TRBV7-2 and TRBJ1-1, is as follows: GAGVSQSPSNKVTEKGKDVELRCDPISGHTALYWYRQSLGQGLEFLIYFQGNSAPDKSGLPSDRFSAERTGGSVSTLTIQRTQQEDSAVYLCASSPIDRVAFFGQGTRLTVV.

This clone has just one count. The rearrangement uses TRBV11-2 and TRBJ1-1, with 8 positions matching TRBD1. The CDR3 is 15 amino acids. The V and J ends lost 4 bases and 3 bases, in that order; junction bases with no gene match: 7. The germline gives CDR1 SGHAT, CDR2 FQNNGV. The CDR3 DNA is TGTGCCAGCAGCTCTCCAGGGGGCAAACACACTGAAGCTTTCTTT. It yields the protein CASSSPGGKHTEAFF.

V gene TRBV6-4 combines with J gene TRBJ2-1; 7 bases line up with TRBD1. The CDR3 is made up of 16 amino acids. Germline V lookup: CDR1 MRHNA, CDR2 SNTAGT. V gave up 5 bases and J gave up 1 base; unmatched junction bases: 8. The CDR3 region has the DNA TGTGCCAGCAGTCAACAGGGGACGATGTCCTACAATGAGCAGTTCTTC. Translation: CASSQQGTMSYNEQFF.

V and J are TRBV27 and TRBJ1-5, with D possibly TRBD1 on 6 matching bases. CDR1 and CDR2 (germline): MNHEY, SMNVEV (reference sequence). The V end lost 5 bases, the J end lost 3 bases, and 26 bases lay between the germline ends. The CDR3 length is 19 residues. CDR3 protein: CASSPAIRGGRADNQPQHF. The CDR3, as DNA: TGTGCCAGCAGTCCCGCAATTAGGGGGGGAAGGGCGGACAATCAGCCCCAGCATTTT.

The rearrangement links TRBV29-1 to TRBJ2-3; 8 bases match TRBD1. The CDR3 is 15 amino acids. Germline-derived CDR1 and CDR2 are SQVTM and ANQGSEA. The V gene end was trimmed by 3 bases and the J gene end by 2 bases; junction bases not matched to a gene: 7. CDR3 residues: CSVDRRQGYTDTQYF. CDR3 DNA sequence: TGCAGCGTTGACCGGAGACAGGGGTACACAGATACGCAGTATTTT.

The rearrangement uses TRBV30 and TRBJ2-5, with a possible D match to TRBD2 (6 bases). The CDR3 covers 13 residues. V was trimmed by 1 base and J by 5 bases, leaving 11 bases between them. CDR1 and CDR2 from the germline V gene are GTSNPN and SVGIG (reference sequence). This CDR3 reads CAWSGGRGETQYF. CDR3 nucleotides: TGTGCCTGGAGTGGTGGTCGGGGGGAGACCCAGTACTTC.